This T cell receptor beta chain was identified in a study of blood T cells in healthy people across ages. Study-wide findings and caveats: Unsorted PBMC input precluded a conclusive naive versus antigen-experienced comparison.

Per the germline V gene, CDR1 is MNHEY and CDR2 is SMNVEV (reference sequence). This CDR3 comprises 13 residues. V dropped 2 bases and J dropped 6 bases, with 11 bases sitting between them. In this sample, this clonotype turned up a few times. Its antigen is still unknown. Individuals who donated were healthy Caucasians from Russia aged about 6 to 100. Using a J-beta primer mix together with a sample-barcoded 5' primer, a second PCR was run for roughly 6 to 12 cycles. TCRdb independently ran MiXCR on the 5' RACE reads; one entry per CDR3 protein. The table shows about 560,000 distinct CDR3 sequences, with roughly a quarter occurring only once. The sample also formed part of further work on T cells of mothers and their children. From that second work: In unrelated and related pairs, TCR recombination output is shaped in a similar way by thymic selection.

V and J are TRBV27 and TRBJ2-7, with D unresolved. The origin of this receptor is a boy under 10 years old in good health. Sequencing was performed on blood. Here the CDR3 DNA reads TGTGCCAGCAGTTTAGCCCTAACCGGCGAGCAGTACTTC. Amino acid sequence: CASSLALTGEQYF.